This T cell receptor beta chain originates from a study of OX40 agonist ivuxolimab in advanced cancers. Study results and limitations: The mean number of expanded clones was higher in CD8+ T cells than in CD4+.

Sequenced by immunoSEQ multiplex PCR; TCRdb stores in-frame clones only, minus some. The sample has tens of thousands of clones, roughly nine tenths seen once. In germline, CDR1 is MNHNS, CDR2 SASEGT. With 3 bases removed from V and 1 base from J, the gap between germline ends came to 14 bases. This CDR3 contains 16 residues. Note on this clone: The antigen is unknown.

The source material was CD4+ or CD8+ T cells sorted from blood, sampled in a trial of the OX40 agonist ivuxolimab. This receptor was identified in an adult with an advanced solid tumor such as melanoma, head and neck, liver or kidney cancer. V is TRBV6-1 and J is TRBJ2-3, with D tentatively TRBD2 (7 bases). The CDR3 sequence: CASSDVWGGGTDTQYF. In DNA form, the CDR3 reads TGTGCCAGCAGTGATGTGTGGGGGGGCGGCACAGATACGCAGTATTTT.